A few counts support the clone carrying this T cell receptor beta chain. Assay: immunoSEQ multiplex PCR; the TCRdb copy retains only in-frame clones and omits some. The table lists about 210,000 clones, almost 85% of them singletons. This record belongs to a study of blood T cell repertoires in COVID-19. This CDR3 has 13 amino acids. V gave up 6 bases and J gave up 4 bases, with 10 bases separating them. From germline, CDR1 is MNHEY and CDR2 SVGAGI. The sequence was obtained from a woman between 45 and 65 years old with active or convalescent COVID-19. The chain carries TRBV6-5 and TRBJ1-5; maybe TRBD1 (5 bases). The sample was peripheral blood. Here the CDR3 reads CASSQQENQPQHF. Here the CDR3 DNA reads TGTGCCAGCAGCCAACAGGAGAATCAGCCCCAGCATTTT.